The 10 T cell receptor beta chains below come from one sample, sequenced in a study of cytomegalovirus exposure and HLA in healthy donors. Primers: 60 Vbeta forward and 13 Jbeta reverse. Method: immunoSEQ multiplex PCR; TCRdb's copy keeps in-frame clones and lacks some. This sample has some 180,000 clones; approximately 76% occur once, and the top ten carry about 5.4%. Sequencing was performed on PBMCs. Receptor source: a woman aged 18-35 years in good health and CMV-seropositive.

For the CDR3, the DNA is TGTGCCAGCAGTTACTCCGGGACAAGCACCTACGAGCAGTACTTC. Its protein product is CASSYSGTSTYEQYF. The chain carries TRBV6-6 and TRBJ2-7, with D maybe TRBD1 (6 bases). CDR3 length equals 15 residues. The V gene lost 0 bases and the J gene lost 2 bases, with 11 bases spanning the gap. Germline V gene sequence: CDR1 MNHNY, CDR2 SVGAGI (reference sequence).

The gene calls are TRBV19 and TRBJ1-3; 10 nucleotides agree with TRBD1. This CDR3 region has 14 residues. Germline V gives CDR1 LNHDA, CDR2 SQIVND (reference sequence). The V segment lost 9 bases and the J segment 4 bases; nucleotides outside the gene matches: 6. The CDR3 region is CASGTGVTGNTIYF. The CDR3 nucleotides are TGTGCCAGCGGGACAGGGGTAACGGGAAACACCATATATTTT.

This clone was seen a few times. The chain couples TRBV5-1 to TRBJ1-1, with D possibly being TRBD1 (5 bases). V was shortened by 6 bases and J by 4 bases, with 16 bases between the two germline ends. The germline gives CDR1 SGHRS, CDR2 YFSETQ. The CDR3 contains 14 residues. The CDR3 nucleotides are TGCGCCAGCACCCCAGGCGGGGGGACCACTGAAGCTTTCTTT. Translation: CASTPGGGTTEAFF.

For the CDR3, the DNA is TGTGCCAGCAGCTTGGCGGTGGGCGCAACCTACGAGCAGTACTTC. It is translated as CASSLAVGATYEQYF. V gene TRBV5-4 combines with J gene TRBJ2-7, with D unresolved. CDR1 and CDR2 from the germline V gene are SGHNT and YYREEE (reference sequence). The CDR3 has 15 residues. With 0 bases removed from V and 2 bases from J, the gap between germline ends came to 12 bases.

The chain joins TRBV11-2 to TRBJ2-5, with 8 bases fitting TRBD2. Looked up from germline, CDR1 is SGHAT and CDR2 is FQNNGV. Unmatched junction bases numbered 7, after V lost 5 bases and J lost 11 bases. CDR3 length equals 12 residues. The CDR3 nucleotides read TGTGCCAGCAGCCCCCACGGGGGGGAGCAGTACTTC. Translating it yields CASSPHGGEQYF.

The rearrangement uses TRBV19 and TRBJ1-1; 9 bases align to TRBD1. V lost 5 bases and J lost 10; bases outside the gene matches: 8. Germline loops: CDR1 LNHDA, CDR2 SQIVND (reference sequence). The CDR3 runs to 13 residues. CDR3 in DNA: TGTGCCAGTAGTGTACAGGGGGCGGATTCAGCTTTCTTT. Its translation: CASSVQGADSAFF.

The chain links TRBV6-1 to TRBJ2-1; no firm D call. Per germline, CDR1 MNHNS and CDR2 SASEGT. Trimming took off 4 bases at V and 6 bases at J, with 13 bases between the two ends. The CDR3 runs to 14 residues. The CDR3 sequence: CASSGSVSVNEQFF. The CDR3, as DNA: TGTGCCAGCAGTGGATCTGTCAGTGTCAATGAGCAGTTCTTC.

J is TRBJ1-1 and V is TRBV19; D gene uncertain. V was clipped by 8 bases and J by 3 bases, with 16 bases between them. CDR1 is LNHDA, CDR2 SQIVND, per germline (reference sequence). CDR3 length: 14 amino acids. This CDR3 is CASRELAVDTEAFF. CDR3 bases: TGTGCCAGTCGGGAGTTAGCGGTAGACACTGAAGCTTTCTTT.

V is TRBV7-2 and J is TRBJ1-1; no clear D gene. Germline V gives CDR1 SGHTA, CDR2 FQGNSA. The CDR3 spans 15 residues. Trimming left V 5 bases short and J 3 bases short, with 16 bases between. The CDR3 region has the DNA TGTGCCAGCAGCCAAGCCGGCGGATGGGACACTGAAGCTTTCTTT. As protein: CASSQAGGWDTEAFF.

Here the CDR3 DNA reads TGTGCCAGCAGCCCCAGGGGAATCAATCAGCCCCAGCATTTT. It is translated as CASSPRGINQPQHF. This chain joins TRBV6-5 and TRBJ1-5, with D possibly matching TRBD1 (6 bases). CDR3 length: 14 residues. The V gene lost 6 bases and the J gene lost 3 bases, with 12 bases spanning the gap. Per the germline V gene, CDR1 is MNHEY and CDR2 is SVGAGI.